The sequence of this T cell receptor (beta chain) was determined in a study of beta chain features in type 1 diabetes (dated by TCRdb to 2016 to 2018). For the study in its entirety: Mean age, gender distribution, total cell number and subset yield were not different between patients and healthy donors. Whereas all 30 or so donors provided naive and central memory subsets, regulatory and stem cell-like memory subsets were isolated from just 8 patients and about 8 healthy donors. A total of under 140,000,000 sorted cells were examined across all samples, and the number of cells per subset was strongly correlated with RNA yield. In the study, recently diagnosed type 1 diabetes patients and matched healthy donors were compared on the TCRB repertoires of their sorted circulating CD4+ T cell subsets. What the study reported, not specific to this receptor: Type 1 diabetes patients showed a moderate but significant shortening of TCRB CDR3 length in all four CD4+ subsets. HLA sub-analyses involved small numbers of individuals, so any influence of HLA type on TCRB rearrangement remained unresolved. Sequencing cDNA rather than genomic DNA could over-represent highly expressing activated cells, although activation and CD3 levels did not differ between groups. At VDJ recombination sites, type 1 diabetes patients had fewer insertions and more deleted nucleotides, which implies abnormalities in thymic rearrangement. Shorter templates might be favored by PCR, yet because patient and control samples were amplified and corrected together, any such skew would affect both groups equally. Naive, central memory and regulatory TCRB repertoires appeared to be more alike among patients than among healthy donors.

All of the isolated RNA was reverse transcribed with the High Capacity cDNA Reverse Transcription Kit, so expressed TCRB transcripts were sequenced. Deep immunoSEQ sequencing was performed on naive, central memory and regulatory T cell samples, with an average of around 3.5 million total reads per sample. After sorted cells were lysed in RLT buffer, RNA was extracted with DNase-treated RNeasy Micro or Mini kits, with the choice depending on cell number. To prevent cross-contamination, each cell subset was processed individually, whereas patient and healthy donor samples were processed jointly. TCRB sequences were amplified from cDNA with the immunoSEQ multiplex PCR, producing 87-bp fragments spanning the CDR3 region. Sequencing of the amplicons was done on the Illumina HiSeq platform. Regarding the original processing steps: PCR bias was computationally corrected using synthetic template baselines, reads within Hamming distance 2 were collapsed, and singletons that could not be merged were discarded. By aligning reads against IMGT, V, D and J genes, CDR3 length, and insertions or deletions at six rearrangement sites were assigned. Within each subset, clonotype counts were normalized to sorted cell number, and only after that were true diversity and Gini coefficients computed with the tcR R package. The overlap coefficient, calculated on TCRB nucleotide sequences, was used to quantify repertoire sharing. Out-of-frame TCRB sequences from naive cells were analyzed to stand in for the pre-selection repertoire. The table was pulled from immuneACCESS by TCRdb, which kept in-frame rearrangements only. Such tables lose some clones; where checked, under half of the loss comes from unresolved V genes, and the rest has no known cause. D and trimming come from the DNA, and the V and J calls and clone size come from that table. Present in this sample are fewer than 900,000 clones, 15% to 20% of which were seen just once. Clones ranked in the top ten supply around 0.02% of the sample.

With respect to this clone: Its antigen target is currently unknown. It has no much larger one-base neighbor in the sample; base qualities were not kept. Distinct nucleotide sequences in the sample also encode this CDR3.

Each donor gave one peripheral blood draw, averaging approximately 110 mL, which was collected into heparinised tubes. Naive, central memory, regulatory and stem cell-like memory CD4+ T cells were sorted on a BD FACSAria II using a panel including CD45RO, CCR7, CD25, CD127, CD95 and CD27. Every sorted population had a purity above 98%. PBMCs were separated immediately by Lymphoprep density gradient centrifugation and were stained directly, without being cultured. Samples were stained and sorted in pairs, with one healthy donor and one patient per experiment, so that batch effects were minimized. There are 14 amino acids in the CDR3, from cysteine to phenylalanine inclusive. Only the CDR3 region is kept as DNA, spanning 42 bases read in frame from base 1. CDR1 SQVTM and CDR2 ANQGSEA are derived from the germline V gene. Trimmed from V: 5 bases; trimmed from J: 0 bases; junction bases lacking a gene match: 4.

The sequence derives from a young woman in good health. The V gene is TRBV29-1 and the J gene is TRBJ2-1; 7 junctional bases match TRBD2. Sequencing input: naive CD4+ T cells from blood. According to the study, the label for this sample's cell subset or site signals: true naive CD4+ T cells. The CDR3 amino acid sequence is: CSVYGGSSYNEQFF. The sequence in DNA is TGCAGCGTTTACGGCGGGAGCTCCTACAATGAGCAGTTCTTC.